A selection of T cell receptor beta chains follows, all from one sample in a study of blood T cell repertoires in COVID-19. The protocol was immunoSEQ multiplex PCR, while the TCRdb copy is restricted to in-frame clones and leaves out a portion. Here the sample spans roughly 350,000 clones, about 90% being singletons. Sequencing input: peripheral blood. The receptors here all came from a woman in her sixties or seventies with COVID-19, enrolled during active disease. Each CDR3 is given with its conserved first and last residue. A D gene is named only where the DNA matches it firmly. Not every row has a clone size; where given, it reads once, few, many or a size class.

j_call d_call clone_size v_call cdr3_nt cdr3_aa
TRBJ2-7 TRBD2 NA TRBV6-2/TRBV6-3 TGTGCCAGCAGTTACTTGCAGCGGGGGGGCTCTGGGTACGAGCAGTACTTC CASSYLQRGGSGYEQYF
TRBJ2-5 TRBD2 NA TRBV10-1 TGCGCCAGCAGTGAGGGAGGCGGGGGGGCCGAGACCCAGTACTTC CASSEGGGGAETQYF
TRBJ1-2 TRBD1 NA TRBV7-9 TGTGCCAGCAGCGTAGAACAGGGGGCAAATGGCTACACCTTC CASSVEQGANGYTF
TRBJ1-1 NA NA TRBV21-1 TGTGCCAGCAGCCCCCGAACGACAGGGGCCGACATGAACACTGAAGCTTTCTTT CASSPRTTGADMNTEAFF
TRBJ2-3 TRBD1 NA TRBV3-1/TRBV3-2 TGTGCCAGCAGCCAAGATCAAGGGGGCCCTCTCACAGATACGCAGTATTTT CASSQDQGGPLTDTQYF
TRBJ2-2 NA NA TRBV19 TGTGCCAGTATGAGACAACGGATAGAGAGGGTCGGGGAGCTGTTTTTT CASMRQRIERVGELFF
TRBJ2-7 NA few TRBV15 TGTGCCACCAGCAGGGGGGAGGACTACGAGCAGTACTTC CATSRGEDYEQYF
TRBJ2-6 NA NA TRBV5-1 TGCGCCAGCGGGGACAGGGCCAACGTCCTGACTTTC CASGDRANVLTF
TRBJ2-7 TRBD1 NA TRBV9 TGTGCCAGCAGCGTACGACAGGGGGCTTCCTACGAGCAGTACTTC CASSVRQGASYEQYF
TRBJ1-2 NA NA TRBV3-1/TRBV3-2 TGTGCCAGCAGCCAGCAGGGATCTAACTATGGCTACACCTTC CASSQQGSNYGYTF
TRBJ1-1 NA NA TRBV27 TGTGCCAGCAGTAATAGGGGGGGGACTGAAGCTTTCTTT CASSNRGGTEAFF
TRBJ1-6 TRBD1 NA TRBV5-6 TGTGCCAGCAGCTTGCGGACAGGGTCTTCACCCCTCCACTTT CASSLRTGSSPLHF
TRBJ1-4 NA NA TRBV28 TGTGCCAGCAGTTCACCGACAGGCCAGAATGAAAAACTGTTTTTT CASSSPTGQNEKLFF
TRBJ1-1 NA few TRBV27 TGTGCCAGCAGTTCGGTAGGGCAGGGAGGTTTGGAAACTGAAGCTTTCTTT CASSSVGQGGLETEAFF
TRBJ2-2 TRBD1 NA TRBV24-1 TGTGCCACCAGTGATCGTACCGGGACAGGGTCCGGGGAGCTGTTTTTT CATSDRTGTGSGELFF
TRBJ2-4 TRBD1 NA TRBV24-1 TGTGCCACCAGTGATGGACAGGTCTTAGCCAAAAACATTCAGTACTTC CATSDGQVLAKNIQYF
TRBJ2-7 TRBD1 once TRBV5-8 TGTGCCAGCAGCTTGGGGGTGACAGGGGAGTTCCACGAGCAGTACTTC CASSLGVTGEFHEQYF
TRBJ2-2 TRBD2 NA TRBV7-9 TGTGCCAGCAGCTCTAAGACTAGCTCTGACCCCGGGGAGCTGTTTTTT CASSSKTSSDPGELFF
TRBJ1-1 NA NA TRBV19 TGTGCCAGTAGTCTTACCCCAGGGCCGAACACTGAAGCTTTCTTT CASSLTPGPNTEAFF
TRBJ2-7 NA NA TRBV10-3 TGTGCCATCAGTGAGCAGGGTTCCTACGAGCAGTACTTC CAISEQGSYEQYF
TRBJ2-7 NA NA TRBV29-1 TGCAGCGTGGCCTTAGACGGGGACGAGCAGTACTTC CSVALDGDEQYF
TRBJ1-1 NA many TRBV7-2 TGTGCCAGCTTAACGAGCATTGGGAACACTGAAGCTTTCTTT CASLTSIGNTEAFF